This T cell receptor beta chain was profiled in a study of Ad26.COV2.S vaccination and SARS-CoV-2 variants. V was trimmed by 6 bases and J by 9 bases, leaving 12 bases between them. CDR3 length: 12 residues. The germline V gene has CDR1 MNHEY and CDR2 SMNVEV (reference sequence). Treatment specified: 19 received Ad26.COV2.S at low or high dose, single or two shots; 5 received placebo; per-sample allocation not given. Sampling was performed 63 days after the first vaccine or placebo injection. The method was immunoSEQ multiplex PCR; TCRdb's version includes in-frame clones alone and lacks a portion of them. This table has hundreds of thousands of clones, over 75% appearing once.

The source was peripheral blood, collected in a trial of Ad26.COV2.S vaccine versus placebo. V gene TRBV27 combines with J gene TRBJ2-1; the D is unclear. This TCR was sampled from a person aged 18 to 59 who received the Ad26.COV2.S COVID-19 vaccine or a placebo. The CDR3 DNA reads as TGTGCCAGCAGCCCCCCTCTTGGTGAGCAGTTCTTC. Translating gives CASSPPLGEQFF.